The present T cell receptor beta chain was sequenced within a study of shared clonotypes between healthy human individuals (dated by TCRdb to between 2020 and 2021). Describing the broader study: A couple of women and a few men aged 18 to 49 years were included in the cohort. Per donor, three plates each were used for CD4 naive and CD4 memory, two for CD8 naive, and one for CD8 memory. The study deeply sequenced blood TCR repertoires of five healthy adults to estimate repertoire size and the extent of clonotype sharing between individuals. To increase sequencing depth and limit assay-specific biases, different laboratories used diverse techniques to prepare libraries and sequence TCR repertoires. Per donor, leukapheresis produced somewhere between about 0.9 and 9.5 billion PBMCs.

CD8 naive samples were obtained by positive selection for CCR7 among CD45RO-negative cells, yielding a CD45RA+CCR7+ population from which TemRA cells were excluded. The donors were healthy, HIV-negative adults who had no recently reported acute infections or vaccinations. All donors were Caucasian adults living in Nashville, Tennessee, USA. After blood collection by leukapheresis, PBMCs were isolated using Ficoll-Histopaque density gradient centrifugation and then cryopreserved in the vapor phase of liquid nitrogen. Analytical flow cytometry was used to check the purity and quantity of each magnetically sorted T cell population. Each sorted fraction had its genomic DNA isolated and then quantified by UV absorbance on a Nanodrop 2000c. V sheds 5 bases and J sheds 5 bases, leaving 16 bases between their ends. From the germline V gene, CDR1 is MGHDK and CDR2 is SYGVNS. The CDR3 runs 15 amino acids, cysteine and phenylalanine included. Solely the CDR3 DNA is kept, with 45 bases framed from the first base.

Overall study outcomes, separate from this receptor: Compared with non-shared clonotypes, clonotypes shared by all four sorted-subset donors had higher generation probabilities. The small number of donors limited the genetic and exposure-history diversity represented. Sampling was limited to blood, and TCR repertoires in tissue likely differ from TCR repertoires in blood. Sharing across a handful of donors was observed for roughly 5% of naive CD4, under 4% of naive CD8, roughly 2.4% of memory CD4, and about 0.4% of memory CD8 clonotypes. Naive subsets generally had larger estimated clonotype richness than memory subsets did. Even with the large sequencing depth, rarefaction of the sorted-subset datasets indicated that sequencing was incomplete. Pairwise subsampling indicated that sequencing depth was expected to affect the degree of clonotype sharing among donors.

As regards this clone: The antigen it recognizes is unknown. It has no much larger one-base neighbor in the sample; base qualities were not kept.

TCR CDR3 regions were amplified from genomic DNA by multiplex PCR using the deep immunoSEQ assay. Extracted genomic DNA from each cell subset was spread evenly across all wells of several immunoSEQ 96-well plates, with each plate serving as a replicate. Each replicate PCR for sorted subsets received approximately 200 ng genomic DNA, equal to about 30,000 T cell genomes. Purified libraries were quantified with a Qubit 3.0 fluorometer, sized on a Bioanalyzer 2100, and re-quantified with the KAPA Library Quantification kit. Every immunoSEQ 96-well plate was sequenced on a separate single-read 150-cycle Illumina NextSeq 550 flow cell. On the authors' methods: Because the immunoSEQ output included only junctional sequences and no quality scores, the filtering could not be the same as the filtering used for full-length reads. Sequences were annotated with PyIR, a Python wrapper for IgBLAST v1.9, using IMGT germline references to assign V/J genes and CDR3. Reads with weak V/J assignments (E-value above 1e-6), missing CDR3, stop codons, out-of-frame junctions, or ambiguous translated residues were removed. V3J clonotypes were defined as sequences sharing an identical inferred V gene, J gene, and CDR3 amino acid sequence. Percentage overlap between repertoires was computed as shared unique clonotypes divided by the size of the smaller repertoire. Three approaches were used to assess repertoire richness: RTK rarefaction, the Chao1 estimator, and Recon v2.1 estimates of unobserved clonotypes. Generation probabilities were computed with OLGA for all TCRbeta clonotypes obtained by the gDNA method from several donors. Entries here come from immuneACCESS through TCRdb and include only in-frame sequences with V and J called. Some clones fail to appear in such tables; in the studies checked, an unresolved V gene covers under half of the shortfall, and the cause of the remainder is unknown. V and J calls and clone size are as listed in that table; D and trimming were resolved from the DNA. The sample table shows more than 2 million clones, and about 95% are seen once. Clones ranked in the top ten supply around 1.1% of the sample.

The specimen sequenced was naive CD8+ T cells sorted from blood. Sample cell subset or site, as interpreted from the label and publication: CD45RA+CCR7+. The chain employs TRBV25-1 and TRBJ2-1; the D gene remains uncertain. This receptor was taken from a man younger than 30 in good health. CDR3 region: CASSPPWAQNNEQFF. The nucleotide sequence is TGTGCCAGCAGTCCCCCGTGGGCCCAGAACAATGAGCAGTTCTTC.